A single sample is the source of the 6 T cell receptor beta chains below, sequenced in a study of T cells in Graves' hyperthyroidism and ophthalmopathy. TCR beta CDR3 region amplification was performed from RNA transcripts. HTBI primers were the set used in a first-round RT-PCR of the TCR CDR3. Each CDR3 protein gets one entry after TCRdb re-called the multiplex PCR reads with MiXCR. The profile shows 400,000 to 500,000 distinct CDR3 sequences, 12% to 15% of them singletons. What was sequenced was blood. The receptors originated from a woman aged 18 to 35 with Graves' hyperthyroidism.

This clonotype was recorded many times. The V and J genes are TRBV7-8 and TRBJ1-1, with D unresolved. Deletions cut 1 base from V and 1 base from J, with 7 bases between. CDR3 size: 14 residues. Germline assignment: CDR1 SGHVS and CDR2 FQNEAQ. The CDR3 DNA is TGTGCCAGCAGCTTAGAGCCTGAGAACACTGAAGCTTTCTTT. This gives the protein CASSLEPENTEAFF.

This clonotype has more than one count but fewer than ten. The chain combines TRBV6-1 with TRBJ2-3; 10 bases fit TRBD1. The germline V gene has CDR1 MNHNS and CDR2 SASEGT. Losses at the gene ends were 5 bases for V and 5 bases for J; bases not matched to a gene: 4. This CDR3 contains 14 residues. The CDR3 region has the DNA TGTGCCAGCAGTCCCGGGACAGGGGAAGATACGCAGTATTTT. Encoded protein: CASSPGTGEDTQYF.

The chain has TRBV2 and TRBJ2-1; TRBD2 is a possible D gene (5 bases). The ends were cut back, 1 base at V and 6 bases at J, with 25 bases in the middle. The CDR3 totals 19 residues. Looked up from germline, CDR1 is SNHLY and CDR2 is FYNNEI. CDR3 sequence (DNA): TGTGCCAGCAGTGAAGATATCATGCGGAGCGCCCTTCGGGGCAATGAGCAGTTCTTC. It encodes CASSEDIMRSALRGNEQFF.

In this sample, this clonotype turned up many times. The CDR3 nucleotides read TGTGCCAGCAGTTTCCGGAGGGCCAGCGAGAGCTCCTACGAGCAGTACTTC. Protein sequence: CASSFRRASESSYEQYF. The rearrangement joins TRBV28 to TRBJ2-7; a weak D match, TRBD2 (6 bases). Trimming pared 3 bases from V and 0 bases from J, leaving 18 bases between. CDR1 is MDHEN and CDR2 is SYDVKM in the germline V gene. CDR3 length equals 17 residues. The complete variable domain, with remaining parts taken from reference TRBV28 and TRBJ2-7, reads DVKVTQSSRYLVKRTGEKVFLECVQDMDHENMFWYRQDPGLGLRLIYFSYDVKMKEKGDIPEGYSVSREKKERFSLILESASTNQTSMYLCASSFRRASESSYEQYFGPGTRLTVT.

Many counts were recorded for this clonotype. This chain connects TRBV6-6 to TRBJ2-1; D is uncertain. The CDR3 totals 12 residues. Trimming shortened V by 1 base and J by 9 bases, and 7 bases separated the two germline ends. CDR1 and CDR2 (germline): MNHNY, SVGAGI (reference sequence). Here the CDR3 reads CASSYYNSEQFF. In nucleotides, the CDR3 is TGTGCCAGCAGTTACTATAATAGTGAGCAGTTCTTC.

This clonotype was detected ten times or more. J is TRBJ2-5 and V is TRBV12-3 or TRBV12-4; D might be TRBD1 (6 bases). V was trimmed by 2 bases and J by 1 base, leaving 17 bases between them. The CDR3 runs 17 residues. DNA for the CDR3: TGTGCCAGCAGTTTATGGGTGGGCGGACAGATCCAAGAGACCCAGTACTTC. Amino acid sequence: CASSLWVGGQIQETQYF.